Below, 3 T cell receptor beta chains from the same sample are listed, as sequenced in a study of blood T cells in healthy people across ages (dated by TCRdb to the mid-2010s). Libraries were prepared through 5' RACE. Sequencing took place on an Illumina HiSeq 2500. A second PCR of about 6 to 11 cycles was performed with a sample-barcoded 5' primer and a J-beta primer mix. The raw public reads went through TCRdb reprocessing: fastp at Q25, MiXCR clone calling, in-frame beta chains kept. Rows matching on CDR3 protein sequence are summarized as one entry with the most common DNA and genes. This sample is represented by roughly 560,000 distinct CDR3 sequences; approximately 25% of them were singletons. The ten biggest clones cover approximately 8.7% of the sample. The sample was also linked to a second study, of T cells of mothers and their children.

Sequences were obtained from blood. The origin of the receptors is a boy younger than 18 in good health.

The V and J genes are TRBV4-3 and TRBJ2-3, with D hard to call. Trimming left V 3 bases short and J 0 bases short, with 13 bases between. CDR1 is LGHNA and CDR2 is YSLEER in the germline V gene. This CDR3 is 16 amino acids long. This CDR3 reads CASSHSFERSTDTQYF. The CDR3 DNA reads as TGCGCCAGCAGCCATTCTTTTGAGAGGAGCACAGATACGCAGTATTTT.

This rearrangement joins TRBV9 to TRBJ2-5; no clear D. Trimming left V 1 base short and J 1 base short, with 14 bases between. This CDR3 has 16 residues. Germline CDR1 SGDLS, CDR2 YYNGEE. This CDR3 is CASSVSPRTSQETQYF. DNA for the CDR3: TGTGCCAGCAGCGTAAGCCCCCGAACAAGCCAAGAGACCCAGTACTTC.

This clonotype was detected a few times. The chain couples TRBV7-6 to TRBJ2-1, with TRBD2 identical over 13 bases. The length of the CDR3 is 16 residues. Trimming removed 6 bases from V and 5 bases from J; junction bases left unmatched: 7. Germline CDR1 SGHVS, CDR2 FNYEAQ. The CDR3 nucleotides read TGTGCCAGCAGTGCCGGACTAGCGGGGGCCAACAATGAGCAGTTCTTC. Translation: CASSAGLAGANNEQFF.